The rows below give T cell receptor beta chains drawn from one sample of a study of shared clonotypes between healthy human individuals. Produced via immunoSEQ multiplex PCR; TCRdb's table is partial and in-frame only. The data hold millions of clones, with just over 90% observed a single time. Sequenced input: naive CD4+ T cells sorted from blood. These receptor sequences come from a young man in good health. The CDR3 runs from the conserved cysteine through the conserved F or W. The order of the fields is V gene, J gene, D gene, clone size, CDR3 DNA, CDR3 protein. D genes are given only for firm matches. Clone size is shown for a subset of rows, as once, few, many or a class of expanded clone.

TRBV18	TRBJ2-5	-	-	TGTGCCAGCTCACCTTCAGGGGTCCCCCAAGAGACCCAGTACTTC	CASSPSGVPQETQYF
TRBV28	TRBJ1-5	-	-	TGTGCCAGCACCCTAGACAGGAGCAATCAGCCCCAGCATTTT	CASTLDRSNQPQHF
TRBV5-1	TRBJ2-1	TRBD2	-	TGCGCCAGCAGCGGGGGTTTAGCGGGTGGTTCCTATGAGCAGTTCTTC	CASSGGLAGGSYEQFF
TRBV5-4	TRBJ2-6	TRBD1	-	TGTGCCAGCAGCTCCCGGACAGGGGGTGGCTCTGGGGCCAACGTCCTGACTTTC	CASSSRTGGGSGANVLTF
TRBV10-1	TRBJ2-2	-	-	TGCGCCAGCAGTGAGCTTCACAGCACCGGGGAGCTGTTTTTT	CASSELHSTGELFF
TRBV5-1	TRBJ1-1	TRBD1	-	TGCGCCAGCAGCGCGGACAGGATCACTGAAGCTTTCTTT	CASSADRITEAFF
TRBV5-1	TRBJ2-4	TRBD1	-	TGCGCCAGCAGCAGAGCCGGGACAGGAACCAAAAACATTCAGTACTTC	CASSRAGTGTKNIQYF
TRBV5-4	TRBJ2-1	-	-	TGTGCCAGCAGCTTGGGGGGGAGCTACAATGAGCAGTTCTTC	CASSLGGSYNEQFF
TRBV10-3	TRBJ1-2	TRBD1	-	TGTGCCACCACGCCCGACAGGGCCAACTATGGCTACACCTTC	CATTPDRANYGYTF
TRBV27	TRBJ2-6	-	-	TGTGCCAGCAGTTTATTAGGGGCTGGGGCCAACGTCCTGACTTTC	CASSLLGAGANVLTF
TRBV28	TRBJ2-7	TRBD1	once	TGTGCCAGCAGGCGGACAGGATTCTCCTACGAGCAGTACTTC	CASRRTGFSYEQYF
TRBV9	TRBJ2-2	TRBD1	-	TGTGCCAGCAGCTCAGGACAGGGTAGTGTCGCCGGGGAGCTGTTTTTT	CASSSGQGSVAGELFF
TRBV7-9	TRBJ2-5	TRBD2	-	TGTGCCAGCAGCCCCGGACTAGCGGCAGTCCAAGAGACCCAGTACTTC	CASSPGLAAVQETQYF
TRBV28	TRBJ2-5	-	-	TGTGCCAGCAGTTTTAGACTCCGTGGGGAGACCCAGTACTTC	CASSFRLRGETQYF
TRBV5-4	TRBJ1-1	TRBD1	-	TGTGCCAGCAGCTTGGAGTCAGGGGGAACTGAAGCTTTCTTT	CASSLESGGTEAFF
TRBV18	TRBJ2-6	-	-	TGTGCCAGCTCACACAGGGTAACTGGGGCCAACGTCCTGACTTTC	CASSHRVTGANVLTF
TRBV5-1	TRBJ1-6	-	-	TGCGCCAGCAGCCTTGGGGGGGGCGCCGAAGGCTTAAAGGGTTCACCCCTCCACTTT	CASSLGGGAEGLKGSPLHF
TRBV25-1	TRBJ2-1	TRBD2	-	TGTGCCAGCAGTGATGTTAGCGGGAGAGGGTACAATGAGCAGTTCTTC	CASSDVSGRGYNEQFF
TRBV6-1	TRBJ1-5	-	-	TGTGCCAGCAGTGAAGGTGGGACCCAAAGTTATAGCAATCAGCCCCAGCATTTT	CASSEGGTQSYSNQPQHF
TRBV10-2	TRBJ2-3	TRBD2	-	TGCGCCAGCAGTGACCCCAGCGGGAGTAGCACAGATACGCAGTATTTT	CASSDPSGSSTDTQYF